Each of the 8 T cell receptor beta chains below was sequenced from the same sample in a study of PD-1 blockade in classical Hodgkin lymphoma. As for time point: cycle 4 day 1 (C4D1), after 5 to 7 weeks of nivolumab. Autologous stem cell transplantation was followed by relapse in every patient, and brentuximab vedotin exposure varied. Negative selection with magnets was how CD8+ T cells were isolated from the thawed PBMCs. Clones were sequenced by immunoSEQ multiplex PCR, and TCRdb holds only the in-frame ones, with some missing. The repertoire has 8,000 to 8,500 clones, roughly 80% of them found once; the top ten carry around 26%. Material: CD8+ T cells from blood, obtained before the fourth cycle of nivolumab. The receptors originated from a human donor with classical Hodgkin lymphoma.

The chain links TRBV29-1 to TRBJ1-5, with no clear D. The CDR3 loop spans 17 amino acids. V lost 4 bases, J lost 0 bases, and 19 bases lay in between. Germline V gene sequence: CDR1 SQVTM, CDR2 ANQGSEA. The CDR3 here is CSVGFFIDGDSNQPQHF. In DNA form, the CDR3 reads TGCAGCGTTGGGTTTTTTATCGACGGGGATAGCAATCAGCCCCAGCATTTT.

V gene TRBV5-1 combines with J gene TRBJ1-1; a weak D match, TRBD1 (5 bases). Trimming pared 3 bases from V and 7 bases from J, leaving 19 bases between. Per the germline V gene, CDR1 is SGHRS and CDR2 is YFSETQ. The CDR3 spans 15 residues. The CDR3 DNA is TGCGCCAGCAGCTGGATTACCGGGACTCTGAATGAAGCTTTCTTT. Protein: CASSWITGTLNEAFF. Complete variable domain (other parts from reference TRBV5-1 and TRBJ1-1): KAGVTQTPRYLIKTRGQQVTLSCSPISGHRSVSWYQQTPGQGLQFLFEYFSETQRNKGNFPGRFSGRQFSNSRSEMNVSTLELGDSALYLCASSWITGTLNEAFFGQGTRLTVV.

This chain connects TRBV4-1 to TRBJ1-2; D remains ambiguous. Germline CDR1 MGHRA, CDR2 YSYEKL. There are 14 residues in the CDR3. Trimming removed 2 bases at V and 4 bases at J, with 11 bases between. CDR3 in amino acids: CASSQPASGYGYTF. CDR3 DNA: TGCGCCAGCAGCCAACCGGCGAGTGGCTATGGCTACACCTTC.

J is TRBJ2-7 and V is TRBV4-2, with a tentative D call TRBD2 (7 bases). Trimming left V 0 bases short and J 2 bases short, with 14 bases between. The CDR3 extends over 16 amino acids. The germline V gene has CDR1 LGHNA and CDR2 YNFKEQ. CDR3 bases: TGTGCCAGCAGCCAAGAGGAAGGGGGGGGCCCCTACGAGCAGTACTTC. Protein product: CASSQEEGGGPYEQYF.

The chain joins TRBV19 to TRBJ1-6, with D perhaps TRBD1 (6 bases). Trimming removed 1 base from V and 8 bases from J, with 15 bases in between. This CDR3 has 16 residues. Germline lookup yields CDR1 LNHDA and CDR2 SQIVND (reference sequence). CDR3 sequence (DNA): TGTGCCAGTAGTATAGGGGGGGCTTACGGATATTCACCCCTCCACTTT. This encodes CASSIGGAYGYSPLHF.

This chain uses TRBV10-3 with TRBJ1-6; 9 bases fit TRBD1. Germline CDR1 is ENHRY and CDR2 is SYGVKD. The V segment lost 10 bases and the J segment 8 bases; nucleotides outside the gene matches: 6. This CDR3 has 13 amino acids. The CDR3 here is CANRDRDDSPLHF. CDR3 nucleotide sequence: TGTGCCAACCGGGACAGGGATGATTCACCCCTCCACTTT.

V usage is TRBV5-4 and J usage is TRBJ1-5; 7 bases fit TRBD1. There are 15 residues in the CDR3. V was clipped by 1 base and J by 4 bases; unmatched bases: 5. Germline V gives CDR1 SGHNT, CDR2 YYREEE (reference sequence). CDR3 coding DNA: TGTGCCAGCAGCTTGAAAGACAGGGCTAATCAGCCCCAGCATTTT. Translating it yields CASSLKDRANQPQHF.

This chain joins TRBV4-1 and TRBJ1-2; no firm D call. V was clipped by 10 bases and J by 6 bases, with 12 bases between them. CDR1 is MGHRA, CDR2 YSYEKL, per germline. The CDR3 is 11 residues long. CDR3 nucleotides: TGCGCCATAAAAGGGTCCCATGGCTACACCTTC. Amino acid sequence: CAIKGSHGYTF.